Below, 14 T cell receptor beta chains from the same sample are listed, as sequenced in a study of STAT5B mutations in CD4+ large granular lymphocyte leukemia. Libraries were prepared by immunoSEQ multiplex PCR; TCRdb keeps only in-frame clonotypes and omits some of them. Of almost 30,000 clones in the sample, around 80% were seen once. Sequencing was carried out using CD4+ T cells from blood buffy coats. The origin of the receptors is a human donor in good health.

In its sample, this clone was seen a few times. The chain couples TRBV7-8 to TRBJ1-1, with D perhaps TRBD1 (5 bases). Germline assignment: CDR1 SGHVS and CDR2 FQNEAQ. V was pared by 1 base and J by 4 bases, with 16 bases between. The CDR3 consists of 16 residues. CDR3 protein: CASSLVGPGSSTEAFF. The CDR3 nucleotides read TGTGCCAGCAGCTTAGTCGGTCCAGGGTCGAGCACTGAAGCTTTCTTT.

The chain links TRBV19 to TRBJ2-6; 9 bases fit TRBD1. Germline-derived CDR1 and CDR2 are LNHDA and SQIVND (reference sequence). The V and J ends lost 4 bases and 1 base, in that order; junction bases with no gene match: 2. The CDR3 runs to 16 residues. CDR3: CASSKGQGSGANVLTF. CDR3 bases: TGTGCCAGTAGTAAGGGACAGGGATCTGGGGCCAACGTCCTGACTTTC. Supplemented by reference TRBV19 and TRBJ2-6, the full variable domain reads DGGITQSPKYLFRKEGQNVTLSCEQNLNHDAMYWYRQDPGQGLRLIYYSQIVNDFQKGDIAEGYSVSREKKESFPLTVTSAQKNPTAFYLCASSKGQGSGANVLTFGAGSRLTVL.

The chain is built from TRBV11-2 and TRBJ2-5; D remains unclear. Germline assignment: CDR1 SGHAT and CDR2 FQNNGV. CDR3 length equals 13 residues. V lost 3 bases and J lost 2, with 7 bases in between. DNA for the CDR3: TGTGCCAGCAGCTTCGGACGTCAAGAGACCCAGTACTTC. This translates into CASSFGRQETQYF.

The chain joins TRBV25-1 to TRBJ1-2; TRBD1 is a possible D gene (6 bases). Germline values: CDR1 MGHDK, CDR2 SYGVNS. Trimming pared 5 bases from V and 8 bases from J, leaving 12 bases between. The CDR3 runs to 12 residues. In DNA form, the CDR3 reads TGTGCCAGCAGTTTGCAGGGACAAGGCTACACCTTC. It encodes CASSLQGQGYTF.

The rearrangement links TRBV5-1 to TRBJ1-5; no definite D call. Trimming shortened V by 0 bases and J by 7 bases, and 8 bases separated the two germline ends. The CDR3 contains 13 residues. Germline CDR1 is SGHRS and CDR2 is YFSETQ. DNA of the CDR3: TGCGCCAGCAGCTTGGAGCGAGGACAGCCCCAGCATTTT. Residues: CASSLERGQPQHF.

The sample holds one count of this clone. This chain links TRBV28 with TRBJ1-1; TRBD1 agrees at 8 bases. The CDR3 spans 14 residues. Germline V gene data show CDR1 as MDHEN and CDR2 as SYDVKM. V gave up 6 bases and J gave up 7 bases; unmatched junction bases: 10. The CDR3 here is CASSIPTGGREAFF. In DNA, the CDR3 is TGTGCCAGCAGCATACCCACAGGGGGACGTGAAGCTTTCTTT. The full variable domain, completed using reference TRBV28 and TRBJ1-1, is DVKVTQSSRYLVKRTGEKVFLECVQDMDHENMFWYRQDPGLGLRLIYFSYDVKMKEKGDIPEGYSVSREKKERFSLILESASTNQTSMYLCASSIPTGGREAFFGQGTRLTVV.

The chain is built from TRBV7-9 and TRBJ2-1; perhaps TRBD2 as D (5 bases). This CDR3 is 15 amino acids long. V lost 1 base, J lost 8 bases, and 15 bases lay in between. The germline V gene encodes CDR1 SEHNR and CDR2 FQNEAQ (reference sequence). The CDR3 nucleotides read TGTGCCAGCAGCTTAGTGAGGGCAAGGGTAGATGAGCAGTTCTTC. Translating gives CASSLVRARVDEQFF.

The V and J genes are TRBV18 and TRBJ2-5; D remains ambiguous. Germline loops: CDR1 KGHSH, CDR2 LQKENI. The CDR3 contains 11 residues. V was shortened by 3 bases and J by 5 bases, with 4 bases between the two germline ends. The CDR3 loop reads CASSPAETQYF. CDR3 sequence (DNA): TGTGCCAGCTCACCGGCCGAGACCCAGTACTTC.

V usage is TRBV18 and J usage is TRBJ2-7; D not resolved. The CDR3 contains 12 residues. Germline V lookup: CDR1 KGHSH, CDR2 LQKENI. V lost 3 bases to trimming and J lost 4 bases, with 7 bases between them. The CDR3 DNA follows: TGTGCCAGCTCACCCGTAGGTTACGAGCAGTACTTC. This codes for CASSPVGYEQYF.

The genes are TRBV5-1 and TRBJ1-6; 12 bases align to TRBD1. V dropped 1 base and J dropped 16; count of bases not matched to a gene: 12. The germline gives CDR1 SGHRS, CDR2 YFSETQ. The CDR3 loop spans 16 amino acids. This CDR3 is CASSLSGTGGFGWLHF. Here the CDR3 DNA reads TGCGCCAGCAGCTTGTCCGGGACAGGGGGCTTCGGGTGGCTCCACTTT.

V is TRBV7-2 and J is TRBJ1-2; D gene uncertain. Trimming removed 5 bases at V and 0 bases at J, with 10 bases between. The CDR3 contains 14 residues. Germline loops: CDR1 SGHTA, CDR2 FQGNSA. The CDR3 bases are TGTGCCAGCAGCGCACAGTGGGCTAACTATGGCTACACCTTC. Translation gives CASSAQWANYGYTF.

V usage is TRBV29-1 and J usage is TRBJ2-5; D is possibly TRBD1 (6 bases). The CDR3 has 12 residues. Germline-derived CDR1 and CDR2 are SQVTM and ANQGSEA. V was cut by 5 bases and J by 5 bases, with 12 bases left in between. The CDR3 DNA is TGCAGCGTTCAGGGGTTGACGGAGACCCAGTACTTC. It specifies CSVQGLTETQYF.

The sample holds one count of this clone. The rearrangement uses TRBV18 and TRBJ1-5; 8 bases align to TRBD1. The V gene's germline CDR1 is KGHSH and CDR2 LQKENI. This CDR3 spans 13 amino acids. V dropped 3 bases and J dropped 5; count of bases not matched to a gene: 0. CDR3 coding DNA: TGTGCCAGCTCACCGGACAGGGATCAGCCCCAGCATTTT. Protein product: CASSPDRDQPQHF. The whole variable domain, remainder taken from reference TRBV18 and TRBJ1-5, is NAGVMQNPRHLVRRRGQEARLRCSPMKGHSHVYWYRQLPEEGLKFMVYLQKENIIDESGMPKERFSAEFPKEGPSILRIQQVVRGDSAAYFCASSPDRDQPQHFGDGTRLSIL.

The CDR3 loop is CASSLANSDSRNEKLFF. The DNA of the CDR3 is TGTGCCAGCAGCTTAGCTAATTCCGACAGTCGAAATGAAAAACTGTTTTTT. V is TRBV7-9 and J is TRBJ1-4; TRBD1 is a possible D gene (5 bases). Between the trimmed V and J ends, which lost 0 bases and 5 bases, there was a span of 16 bases. The CDR3 sequence is 17 residues long. Germline V gene lookup returns CDR1 SEHNR and CDR2 FQNEAQ (reference sequence).